This TCR beta chain was captured by sequencing in a study of T cell repertoires in cytomegalovirus infection (dated by TCRdb to between 2017 and 2020). Broadly, across the study: Alongside well-studied HLA-B-restricted epitopes, the peptide stimulations were aimed at recently identified HLA-C-restricted CMV epitopes, whose presentation resists viral immunomodulation. The HLA type of each donor mattered for the analysis, because public TCR beta signatures pointed to carriage of CMV infection along with the matching HLA type.

This clonotype showed up just a few times. There is no known antigen for this receptor. No per-base quality is available; no much larger clone lies one base away. From cysteine to phenylalanine, the CDR3 is 15 amino acids long. Only the CDR3 part of the read is kept: 45 bases, read in frame from the first base. Between the V and J ends, shortened by 8 bases and 7 bases respectively, the junction contains 23 bases. In the germline V gene, CDR1 corresponds to SGHNT and CDR2 to YENEEA. What the authors observed across the whole study: In the ex vivo response, HLA-C-restricted CMV-specific TCR beta clonotypes were dominant, and in two of eight donors the single most frequent clonotype came from this HLA-C-restricted group. Cumulative frequency of public TCR beta family members discriminated carriers of CMV infection plus the relevant HLA type in this cohort and an independent roughly 350-donor cohort.

The instrument given in TCRdb is Illumina HiSeq 1500. TCRdb reworked the public reads: Q25 trimming with fastp, MiXCR clone assembly, productive beta chains retained. Rows are combined by CDR3 protein, so each entry shows the most common genes and DNA. This sample comprises about 150,000 distinct CDR3 sequences, over 30% of them detected only once. In total, the top ten clones hold 45% to 55% of the sample. The treatment or condition tag for this specimen amounts to: in vitro stimulation with specific CMV peptide epitopes to enrich CMV-specific T cells. The source was CD8+ T cells from cultured PBMCs, collected from culture after CMV antigen stimulation. This sequence originates from a human donor in good health (CMV status not recorded). Some clones in this sample may be carry-over from other donors' samples. The chain was built from TRBV11-3 and TRBJ1-1; TRBD1 is perhaps the D gene, given 5 matching bases. The DNA reads as follows: TGTGCCAGCCTCCGATGTTGGGGCGAGGAGAATGAAGCTTTCTTT. This encodes CASLRCWGEENEAFF.